This T cell receptor (beta chain) was sequenced for a study of T-cell memory formation after mild COVID-19. Trimming shortened V by 1 base and J by 0 bases, and 13 bases separated the two germline ends. Germline V gene lookup returns CDR1 SGHTA and CDR2 FQGNSA. The CDR3 runs to 16 residues. One entry per CDR3 protein, called by TCRdb with MiXCR from the 5' RACE reads. The sample contains over 450,000 distinct CDR3 sequences, about a fifth of which appear only once. Only a few counts were recorded for this clonotype. The clonotype originates from an adult woman who had mild COVID-19 (a few samples of this study predate the infection). Cell type and time point are not known. Sequencing was carried out using PBMCs or a T cell subset sorted from them (not recorded which). This chain joins TRBV7-2 and TRBJ2-7, with D possibly matching TRBD2 (6 bases). The DNA of the CDR3 is TGTGCCAGCAGCTTAGAGGAGGCGGGGAGCTCCTACGAGCAGTACTTC. This encodes CASSLEEAGSSYEQYF.